This TCR beta chain originates from a study of cytomegalovirus exposure and HLA in healthy donors. Study observations and caveats: Researchers reported from a later analysis that most CMV-associated TCR beta chains appeared HLA-restricted. An observed cluster of highly shared sequence variants was recorded as a likely sequencing artifact. CMV serostatus stood as the only immune exposure information on hand.

The primer mix had 60 Vbeta and 13 Jbeta primers. TCRdb's table, derived via immunoSEQ multiplex PCR, lists solely in-frame clones and lacks some. The table records about 64,000 clones, 60% to 80% of them present only once. As regards this clone: What it recognizes is unknown.

CDR1 and CDR2 (germline): SGHRS, YFSETQ. V was clipped by 0 bases and J by 3 bases, with 9 bases between them. The CDR3 is 14 residues long. Sequences were obtained from PBMCs. The clonotype originates from a male donor in good health and CMV-seropositive. This chain links TRBV5-1 with TRBJ1-1; no firm D call. CDR3 amino acids: CASSLEAGYTEAFF. In nucleotides, the CDR3 is TGCGCCAGCAGCTTGGAGGCGGGATACACTGAAGCTTTCTTT.